This entry lists 31 T cell receptor beta chains sequenced from one sample in a study of blood T cells in healthy people across ages. Next came a second PCR, run for about 7 to 12 cycles, which used a sample-barcoded 5' primer along with a J-beta primer mix. TCRdb reanalysed the 5' RACE reads using MiXCR and keeps one entry per CDR3 protein. The sample records over a million distinct CDR3 sequences, 35% to 55% being singletons. Sequencing was done on a sample of blood. These receptors originate from an older woman in good health.

This clonotype was detected a few times. The chain links TRBV6-2 or TRBV6-3 to TRBJ2-1; 7 bases fit TRBD2. With the DNA end fitting TRBJ2-7 better, the J assignment may be wrong. Germline V lookup: CDR1 MNHEY, CDR2 SVGEGT. CDR3 length: 18 residues. The CDR3 sequence is CASSYSLREASSYNEQYF. CDR3 sequence (DNA): TGTGCCAGCAGTTACTCGCTACGGGAGGCAAGCTCCTACAATGAGCAGTACTTC.

The chain employs TRBV5-1 and TRBJ2-7, with D hard to call. In germline, CDR1 is SGHRS, CDR2 YFSETQ. V gave up 0 bases and J gave up 2 bases, with 9 bases separating them. This CDR3 has 14 residues. CDR3 amino acids: CASSLGQRPYEQYF. DNA of the CDR3: TGCGCCAGCAGCTTGGGACAACGGCCCTACGAGCAGTACTTC.

The chain is built from TRBV2 and TRBJ2-7; D not resolved. There are 12 residues in the CDR3. V lost 7 bases to trimming and J lost 3 bases, with 10 bases between them. Germline V gene sequence: CDR1 SNHLY, CDR2 FYNNEI. CDR3: CASNRDVYEQYF. CDR3 sequence (DNA): TGTGCCAGCAATAGGGATGTCTACGAGCAGTACTTC. The full variable domain, with the rest looked up from reference TRBV2 and TRBJ2-7, is EPEVTQTPSHQVTQMGQEVILRCVPISNHLYFYWYRQILGQKVEFLVSFYNNEISEKSEIFDDQFSVERPDGSNFTLKIRSTKLEDSAMYFCASNRDVYEQYFGPGTRLTVT.

The CDR3 coding sequence is TGTGCCAGCTGCACCGTCAATGAGCAGTTCTTC. The encoded protein is CASCTVNEQFF. The chain has TRBV28 and TRBJ2-1, with D uncertain. The CDR3 runs 11 residues. The V gene lost 8 bases and the J gene lost 6 bases, with 8 bases spanning the gap. Germline V gives CDR1 MDHEN, CDR2 SYDVKM.

The chain combines TRBV24-1 with TRBJ2-5; D may match TRBD1 or TRBD2 (5 bases each). V lost 4 bases and J lost 5, with 16 bases in between. CDR1 KGHDR and CDR2 SFDVKD come from the germline V gene. This CDR3 spans 15 amino acids. In nucleotides, the CDR3 is TGTGCCACCAGTGAGCCCGAGGGACCTCGGGAGACCCAGTACTTC. Translating gives CATSEPEGPRETQYF.

This clonotype occurred a few times. Here the CDR3 reads CSVELGAPPGANVLTF. The CDR3 DNA reads as TGCAGCGTTGAATTAGGGGCCCCACCTGGGGCCAACGTCCTGACTTTC. The chain recombines TRBV29-1 with TRBJ2-6; maybe TRBD1 (5 bases). Deletions cut 2 bases from V and 2 bases from J, with 13 bases between. Germline CDR1 and CDR2: SQVTM and ANQGSEA. CDR3 length: 16 amino acids.

The chain has TRBV20-1 and TRBJ1-6; TRBD1 is a possible D gene (5 bases). The germline gives CDR1 DFQATT, CDR2 SNEGSKA (reference sequence). The CDR3 has 14 residues. V lost 6 bases and J lost 7, with 16 bases in between. The CDR3 spells CSARGAAGNSPLHF. The CDR3, as DNA: TGCAGTGCCCGAGGGGCGGCCGGAAATTCACCCCTCCACTTT.

The chain uses TRBV27 and TRBJ2-2; D is undetermined. CDR1 and CDR2 from the germline V gene are MNHEY and SMNVEV (reference sequence). Trimming removed 4 bases at V and 2 bases at J, with 11 bases between. The CDR3 has 15 residues. CDR3 protein: CASSSPLFNTGELFF. DNA for the CDR3: TGTGCCAGCAGTTCCCCCCTGTTTAACACCGGGGAGCTGTTTTTT.

The chain combines TRBV5-1 with TRBJ2-5; D might be TRBD1 (6 bases). V was shortened by 4 bases and J by 2 bases, with 12 bases between the two germline ends. The germline CDR1 and CDR2 sequences are SGHRS and YFSETQ. The CDR3 is made up of 14 amino acids. Written as DNA, the CDR3 is TGCGCCAGCAGCCCAGGGGTCGTGCAAGAGACCCAGTACTTC. This gives the protein CASSPGVVQETQYF.

This chain links TRBV9 with TRBJ2-7, with 9 bases that match TRBD1. Unmatched junction bases numbered 3, after V lost 2 bases and J lost 6 bases. The CDR3 is made up of 13 amino acids. Germline CDR1 and CDR2: SGDLS and YYNGEE. CDR3 protein: CASSVTGGGEQYF. Here the CDR3 DNA reads TGTGCCAGCAGCGTTACAGGGGGCGGCGAGCAGTACTTC.

This rearrangement joins TRBV20-1 to TRBJ1-1; TRBD1 agrees at 7 bases. Germline CDR1 is DFQATT and CDR2 is SNEGSKA (reference sequence). The V gene end was trimmed by 4 bases and the J gene end by 0 bases; junction bases not matched to a gene: 11. There are 16 residues in the CDR3. The CDR3 here is CSATGRGGYMNTEAFF. The CDR3 coding sequence is TGCAGTGCTACGGGCAGGGGGGGTTACATGAACACTGAAGCTTTCTTT.

The chain links TRBV11-3 to TRBJ2-1, with TRBD2 matching 10 bases. Trimming took 1 base from V and 9 from J; bases not matched to a gene: 6. The CDR3 contains 15 residues. Germline loops: CDR1 SGHNT, CDR2 YENEEA. The CDR3 sequence: CASSLVPSGRSEQFF. In nucleotides, the CDR3 is TGTGCCAGCAGCTTAGTCCCTAGCGGGAGATCTGAGCAGTTCTTC.

V gene TRBV24-1 combines with J gene TRBJ2-4; D is ambiguous. The CDR3 length is 14 residues. The V and J ends lost 4 bases and 13 bases respectively, with 19 bases between them. Germline V CDR1 and CDR2: KGHDR, SFDVKD. CDR3 nucleotide sequence: TGTGCCACCAGTGACTTTTCGGAACCCACGGGCCAGTACTTC. This translates into CATSDFSEPTGQYF.

The chain uses TRBV5-5 and TRBJ2-3; the match to TRBD2 covers 8 bases. The CDR3 extends over 15 amino acids. V lost 4 bases to trimming and J lost 3 bases; unmatched junction nucleotides: 7. The germline CDR1 and CDR2 sequences are SGHKS and YYEKEE (reference sequence). Written as DNA, the CDR3 is TGTGCCAGCAGCCTTAGCGGGATAGGAACAGATACGCAGTATTTT. It yields the protein CASSLSGIGTDTQYF.

As for this clonotype: This clone may be a read error of a much larger clone one base away. V usage is TRBV6-5 and J usage is TRBJ2-1; no clear D gene. The end of the DNA aligns better with TRBJ2-7, so the J call may be wrong. The CDR3 consists of 11 residues. Per germline, CDR1 MNHEY and CDR2 SVGAGI. CDR3 in amino acids: CASSGYNEQYF. As DNA, the CDR3 is TGTGCCAGCAGTGGGTACAATGAGCAGTACTTC.

This clonotype was seen ten or more times. The chain joins TRBV29-1 to TRBJ2-7, with TRBD2 matching over 14 bases. There are 14 residues in the CDR3. The V segment lost 6 bases and the J segment 6 bases; nucleotides outside the gene matches: 7. CDR1 is SQVTM and CDR2 is ANQGSEA in the germline V gene. The CDR3 spells CSVLGTSGRGEQYF. The CDR3, as DNA: TGCAGCGTCCTCGGGACTAGCGGGAGAGGCGAGCAGTACTTC.

Remarks on this clonotype: One end of the junction fails to match germline, which may point to a read error. The chain joins TRBV7-9 to TRBJ1-1; 7 nucleotides agree with TRBD1. Germline CDR1 and CDR2: SEHNR and FQNEAQ (reference sequence). This CDR3 is built from 16 residues. The CDR3 loop reads CASSPQTGIVNSEAFF. CDR3 nucleotide sequence: TGTGCCAGCAGCCCACAGACAGGGATCGTGAACAGTGAAGCTTTCTTT.

As for this clonotype: At one of its ends the junction is not consistent with the germline gene, which may arise from a read error. The chain couples TRBV20-1 to TRBJ1-1, with a tentative D call TRBD1 (6 bases). The CDR3 loop spans 14 amino acids. The V gene's germline CDR1 is DFQATT and CDR2 SNEGSKA (reference sequence). Here the CDR3 DNA reads TGCAGTGCGTCTAGGCCTCAGGGGAACTCTGAAGCTTTCTTT. This gives the protein CSASRPQGNSEAFF.

The chain combines TRBV5-1 with TRBJ2-3, with D hard to call. The V end lost 7 bases, the J end lost 0 bases, and 15 bases lay between the germline ends. The CDR3 totals 15 residues. Germline V CDR1 and CDR2: SGHRS, YFSETQ. DNA of the CDR3: TGCGCCAGCCATACCGGCGTATCTAGCACAGATACGCAGTATTTT. Encoded protein: CASHTGVSSTDTQYF.

This rearrangement joins TRBV28 to TRBJ2-7; a possible D gene is TRBD1 (6 bases). This CDR3 is 14 amino acids long. The V and J ends lost 10 bases and 1 base respectively, with 17 bases between them. Germline CDR1 reads MDHEN; CDR2 reads SYDVKM. This CDR3 is CATTGNWASYEQYF. CDR3 nucleotide sequence: TGTGCCACCACAGGGAATTGGGCATCCTACGAGCAGTACTTC. Together with reference TRBV28 and TRBJ2-7, the CDR3 gives the full variable domain: DVKVTQSSRYLVKRTGEKVFLECVQDMDHENMFWYRQDPGLGLRLIYFSYDVKMKEKGDIPEGYSVSREKKERFSLILESASTNQTSMYLCATTGNWASYEQYFGPGTRLTVT.

The chain combines TRBV28 with TRBJ2-4, with 7 nucleotides matching TRBD1. The closer fit of TRBJ2-5 to the DNA end suggests the J call may be wrong. Looked up from germline, CDR1 is MDHEN and CDR2 is SYDVKM. The CDR3 is made up of 13 amino acids. The CDR3 DNA is TGTGCCAGCACACAGGGGACGGAAGAGACCCAGTACTTC. It translates to CASTQGTEETQYF.

This clonotype was detected only once. One end of the junction varies from germline; a read error may be responsible. The chain uses TRBV27 and TRBJ1-4; D remains ambiguous. CDR1 is MNHEY and CDR2 is SMNVEV in the germline V gene (reference sequence). The CDR3 sequence is 16 residues long. CDR3 DNA: TGTGCCCGCAGTAACCGGATCGCCCTGGATAATGAAAAACTGTTTTTT. Translated, it gives CARSNRIALDNEKLFF.

This clonotype was observed a few times. V usage is TRBV6-7 and J usage is TRBJ2-7; D could derive from TRBD1 or TRBD2 (5 bases each). TRBV6-7 is an ORF, with its function uncertain. V gave up 6 bases and J gave up 2 bases, with 20 bases separating them. This CDR3 spans 16 amino acids. CDR3 in DNA: TGTGCCAGCAGCCGGCAGGAATCCGGGACCGCCTACGAGCAGTACTTC. Its protein is CASSRQESGTAYEQYF.

The V and J genes are TRBV24-1 and TRBJ2-1; D may be TRBD2 (5 bases). The V gene's germline CDR1 is KGHDR and CDR2 SFDVKD. The CDR3 spans 12 residues. Trimming shortened V by 4 bases and J by 5 bases, and 5 bases separated the two germline ends. In DNA form, the CDR3 reads TGTGCCACCAGTGAAGCGGACAATGAGCAGTTCTTC. Translated, it gives CATSEADNEQFF.

The chain employs TRBV21-1 and TRBJ2-1. TRBV21-1 is classified as a pseudogene. The CDR3 loop spans 8 amino acids. The CDR3 nucleotides are TGTGCAGAACAAGAGCAGTTCTTC. The encoded protein is CAEQEQFF.

Here the CDR3 reads CASRTKGAYDEQYF. The CDR3 DNA is TGTGCCAGCAGAACGAAAGGGGCCTACGACGAGCAGTACTTC. This chain joins TRBV6-2 or TRBV6-3 and TRBJ2-1; maybe TRBD1 (5 bases). The J call may be incorrect, as the DNA end agrees better with TRBJ2-7. CDR1 and CDR2 (germline): MNHEY, SVGEGT. The CDR3 extends over 14 amino acids.

The CDR3 loop is CASSRGTLAYNEQFF. CDR3 in DNA: TGTGCCAGCAGCCGAGGGACTCTCGCCTACAATGAGCAGTTCTTC. The chain has TRBV2 and TRBJ2-1; D possibly corresponds to TRBD2 (6 bases). V shed 6 bases and J shed 2 bases, with 14 bases lying between them. CDR1 and CDR2 from the germline V gene are SNHLY and FYNNEI. There are 15 residues in the CDR3.

The chain is built from TRBV5-1 and TRBJ2-7; D ambiguous. V was trimmed by 4 bases and J by 3 bases, leaving 14 bases between them. The CDR3 extends over 14 amino acids. In germline, CDR1 is SGHRS, CDR2 YFSETQ. CDR3 DNA sequence: TGCGCCAGCAGCCAAACCCAATTGCGCTACGAGCAGTACTTC. Protein sequence: CASSQTQLRYEQYF.

Concerning this clonotype: The junction and the germline gene differ at one end; a read error may be behind it. This CDR3 is CASIRGIVTYEQHF. CDR3 in DNA: TGTGCCAGCATTCGAGGGATAGTGACCTACGAGCAGCACTTC. The rearrangement joins TRBV2 to TRBJ2-7, with D possibly being TRBD2 (5 bases). The CDR3 sequence is 14 residues long. Germline V lookup: CDR1 SNHLY, CDR2 FYNNEI. Drawing the rest from reference TRBV2 and TRBJ2-7, the complete variable domain is EPEVTQTPSHQVTQMGQEVILRCVPISNHLYFYWYRQILGQKVEFLVSFYNNEISEKSEIFDDQFSVERPDGSNFTLKIRSTKLEDSAMYFCASIRGIVTYEQHFGPGTRLTVT.

V gene TRBV6-5 combines with J gene TRBJ2-7; no firm D call. There are 16 residues in the CDR3. Looked up from germline, CDR1 is MNHEY and CDR2 is SVGAGI. The V end was cut by 0 bases, the J end by 4 bases, with 16 bases between. The CDR3 loop is CASSYSYYRSLYEQYF. The CDR3 DNA sequence: TGTGCCAGCAGTTACTCGTACTACAGAAGCCTATACGAGCAGTACTTC.

The gene calls are TRBV5-1 and TRBJ2-1, with 9 bases identical to TRBD2. The V gene's germline CDR1 is SGHRS and CDR2 YFSETQ. The CDR3 loop spans 13 amino acids. The J segment lost 13 bases and the V segment lost 0 bases, leaving 5 bases of the junction unmatched. The CDR3 nucleotides read TGCGCCAGCAGCTTGGAGGCTAGCGGGAACCAGTTCTTC. The encoded protein is CASSLEASGNQFF.